The 22 T cell receptor beta chains presented below share a single source sample, sequenced in a study of blood T cell repertoires in COVID-19. Clones were read by immunoSEQ multiplex PCR, and TCRdb kept only the in-frame ones, dropping some. Altogether around 200,000 clones are present, around four fifths being singletons, with the ten largest covering 2.9%. The sample consisted of peripheral blood. These receptors were taken from a man aged 50 or older with active or convalescent COVID-19.

The CDR3 region is CAWLTGFDGYTF. As DNA, the CDR3 is TGTGCCTGGCTAACAGGGTTTGATGGCTACACCTTC. This chain links TRBV30 with TRBJ1-2, with D possibly matching TRBD1 (6 bases). Germline assignment: CDR1 GTSNPN and CDR2 SVGIG (reference sequence). The CDR3 has 12 amino acids. Trimming shortened V by 5 bases and J by 6 bases, and 13 bases separated the two germline ends.

This rearrangement joins TRBV10-3 to TRBJ2-5; possibly TRBD2 for D (5 bases). The CDR3 is 14 residues long. Trimming removed 0 bases at V and 2 bases at J, with 7 bases between. Germline V gene sequence: CDR1 ENHRY, CDR2 SYGVKD. The CDR3 spells CAISESLAQETQYF. DNA for the CDR3: TGTGCCATCAGTGAGTCTCTAGCTCAAGAGACCCAGTACTTC.

The J gene is TRBJ2-3, the V gene TRBV28, with a weak D call TRBD2 (5 bases). The CDR3 is 14 amino acids. Germline V lookup: CDR1 MDHEN, CDR2 SYDVKM. V lost 11 bases to trimming and J lost 2 bases, with 17 bases between them. CDR3 DNA sequence: TGTGCCGCCTCGAGGCGGAGGATCACAGATACGCAGTATTTT. Its translation is CAASRRRITDTQYF.

This chain joins TRBV28 and TRBJ1-2, with no clear D. The germline gives CDR1 MDHEN, CDR2 SYDVKM. The CDR3 is 12 amino acids. The germline V and J ends were trimmed by 6 bases and 1 base, with 6 bases remaining between them. The chain's CDR3 is CASRTVNYGYTF. The DNA of the CDR3 is TGTGCCAGCAGAACAGTTAACTATGGCTACACCTTC.

This clone showed up just once. The rearrangement joins TRBV10-3 to TRBJ2-7, with D perhaps matching TRBD2 (7 bases). The CDR3 is 15 residues long. Germline loops: CDR1 ENHRY, CDR2 SYGVKD. V shed 0 bases and J shed 5 bases, with 14 bases lying between them. CDR3 DNA: TGTGCCATCAGTGAGTCCATCGGGGGGACAAACGAGCAGTACTTC. Translation: CAISESIGGTNEQYF.

The chain recombines TRBV5-1 with TRBJ2-6, with 7 positions matching TRBD1. Germline V CDR1 and CDR2: SGHRS, YFSETQ. CDR3 length: 17 residues. After removal of 0 bases from V and 3 bases from J, the junction contained 6 bases not matched to a gene. DNA of the CDR3: TGCGCCAGCAGCTTGGGCCCGACAGGGAGTGGGGCCAACGTCCTGACTTTC. Protein sequence: CASSLGPTGSGANVLTF. Full variable domain (rest looked up from reference TRBV5-1 and TRBJ2-6): KAGVTQTPRYLIKTRGQQVTLSCSPISGHRSVSWYQQTPGQGLQFLFEYFSETQRNKGNFPGRFSGRQFSNSRSEMNVSTLELGDSALYLCASSLGPTGSGANVLTFGAGSRLTVL.

The gene calls are TRBV4-1 and TRBJ2-1, with a possible D match to TRBD2 (6 bases). Trimming removed 0 bases at V and 0 bases at J, with 15 bases between. The CDR3 loop spans 18 amino acids. Germline CDR1 and CDR2: MGHRA and YSYEKL. The CDR3 coding sequence is TGCGCCAGCAGCCAAGAAAAAGGAACTAGCTCCTCCTACAATGAGCAGTTCTTC. Its translation: CASSQEKGTSSSYNEQFF.

The chain links TRBV27 to TRBJ2-1; 11 nucleotides agree with TRBD1. The CDR3 consists of 15 residues. Per the germline V gene, CDR1 is MNHEY and CDR2 is SMNVEV (reference sequence). Trimming at V came to 6 bases and at J to 4 bases, leaving 5 bases not matched to a gene. The CDR3 loop is CASSRTGGAYNEQFF. CDR3 sequence (DNA): TGTGCCAGCAGCAGGACAGGGGGCGCTTACAATGAGCAGTTCTTC.

The gene calls are TRBV10-2 and TRBJ2-7, with a tentative D call TRBD1 (5 bases). The CDR3 totals 14 residues. Germline V gene sequence: CDR1 WSHSY, CDR2 SAAADI. The V end was cut by 10 bases, the J end by 5 bases, with 21 bases between. CDR3 sequence: CATLTQVTTNEQYF. The CDR3 DNA is TGCGCCACCCTTACACAGGTCACAACTAACGAGCAGTACTTC.

The CDR3 reads CATSGGRGLGTSFNEQFF. The DNA of the CDR3 is TGTGCCACCTCCGGGGGCAGGGGCCTCGGGACTAGCTTCAATGAGCAGTTCTTC. This chain connects TRBV24-1 to TRBJ2-1, with 9 bases lining up with TRBD2. This CDR3 spans 18 amino acids. With V trimmed by 9 bases and J by 6 bases, 20 bases remained unmatched. The germline gives CDR1 KGHDR, CDR2 SFDVKD.

The gene calls are TRBV5-1 and TRBJ2-7; 11 positions agree with TRBD2. Trimming cost V 6 bases and J 0 bases; bases outside gene matches: 8. Germline CDR1 reads SGHRS; CDR2 reads YFSETQ. The CDR3 length is 16 residues. Here the CDR3 reads CASTPFSGRASYEQYF. CDR3 sequence (DNA): TGCGCCAGCACCCCGTTTAGCGGGAGGGCCTCCTACGAGCAGTACTTC.

The CDR3: CASSEVAAGEQYF. The CDR3 DNA follows: TGTGCCAGCAGTGAGGTGGCAGCGGGGGAGCAGTACTTC. The V call is TRBV2, the J call TRBJ2-7; 7 bases map to TRBD2. The CDR3 is made up of 13 amino acids. V lost 3 bases and J lost 7; bases outside the gene matches: 6. The germline V gene encodes CDR1 SNHLY and CDR2 FYNNEI. Full variable domain (outside the CDR3, taken from reference TRBV2 and TRBJ2-7): EPEVTQTPSHQVTQMGQEVILRCVPISNHLYFYWYRQILGQKVEFLVSFYNNEISEKSEIFDDQFSVERPDGSNFTLKIRSTKLEDSAMYFCASSEVAAGEQYFGPGTRLTVT.

The gene calls are TRBV5-1 and TRBJ1-1; D ambiguous. Germline V gene data show CDR1 as SGHRS and CDR2 as YFSETQ. The V gene lost 2 bases and the J gene lost 5 bases, with 10 bases spanning the gap. The CDR3 length is 13 residues. The CDR3 protein is CASSFAERTEAFF. CDR3 nucleotide sequence: TGCGCCAGCAGCTTTGCAGAGCGGACTGAAGCTTTCTTT.

V gene TRBV4-3 combines with J gene TRBJ2-2; perhaps TRBD1 as D (6 bases). The CDR3 has 16 amino acids. V was trimmed by 1 base and J by 1 base, leaving 10 bases between them. Germline lookup yields CDR1 LGHNA and CDR2 YSLEER. The CDR3 protein is CASSQVTGLNTGELFF. CDR3 nucleotides: TGCGCCAGCAGCCAAGTTACAGGGCTGAACACCGGGGAGCTGTTTTTT.

The chain joins TRBV10-3 to TRBJ2-3; 8 positions match TRBD2. Germline V CDR1 and CDR2: ENHRY, SYGVKD. The CDR3 loop spans 16 amino acids. With 2 bases clipped from V and 3 bases from J, the junction kept 7 bases outside the gene matches. DNA of the CDR3: TGTGCCATCAGTGAGCCGGGCGGGGGGAGGACAGATACGCAGTATTTT. Residues: CAISEPGGGRTDTQYF.

The chain uses TRBV5-6 and TRBJ2-7; D not resolved. With 2 bases removed from V and 1 base from J, the gap between germline ends came to 4 bases. The length of the CDR3 is 12 residues. Per the germline V gene, CDR1 is SGHDT and CDR2 is YYEEEE. CDR3 nucleotide sequence: TGTGCCAGCAGCTTCGGGTCCTACGAGCAGTACTTC. It specifies CASSFGSYEQYF.

The gene calls are TRBV6-2 or TRBV6-3 and TRBJ2-1; D gene unclear. The ends were cut back, 5 bases at V and 9 bases at J, with 11 bases in the middle. This CDR3 contains 12 residues. Germline V gives CDR1 MNHEY, CDR2 SVGEGT. CDR3 sequence: CASSALIGEQFF. The CDR3 coding sequence is TGTGCCAGCAGTGCCCTTATCGGTGAGCAGTTCTTC.

The chain's CDR3 is CASSPRVGAYEQYF. CDR3 coding DNA: TGTGCCAGCAGCCCCCGGGTCGGAGCCTACGAGCAGTACTTC. The rearrangement joins TRBV7-6 to TRBJ2-7; no firm D call. The CDR3 totals 14 residues. Germline-derived CDR1 and CDR2 are SGHVS and FNYEAQ. The V end was cut by 5 bases, the J end by 2 bases, with 13 bases between.

The CDR3 DNA reads as TGTGCCAGCAGTGAAGGGGTAGCGGGGGGCTACGAGCAGTACTTC. Its protein product is CASSEGVAGGYEQYF. This chain links TRBV25-1 with TRBJ2-7; 10 positions match TRBD2. CDR3 length equals 15 residues. CDR1 and CDR2 from the germline V gene are MGHDK and SYGVNS. The junction had 4 bases not matched to a gene; V was cut back by 2 bases and J by 3 bases.

The V and J genes are TRBV28 and TRBJ2-2, with TRBD1 as a possible D gene (5 bases). This CDR3 has 14 residues. Trimming took 7 bases from V and 3 from J, leaving 12 bases between them. CDR1 MDHEN and CDR2 SYDVKM come from the germline V gene. The CDR3 loop is CASKGSFYTGELFF. As DNA, the CDR3 is TGTGCCAGCAAGGGGTCCTTTTACACCGGGGAGCTGTTTTTT.

The DNA of the CDR3 is TGTGCCAGCAGCAACAGGGACGAAGCTTTCTTT. As protein: CASSNRDEAFF. V gene TRBV27 combines with J gene TRBJ1-1; tentative D call: TRBD1 (6 bases). The CDR3 runs to 11 residues. Germline assignment: CDR1 MNHEY and CDR2 SMNVEV (reference sequence). Deletions cut 6 bases from V and 8 bases from J, with 10 bases between.

For this clone: Other nucleotide sequences in the sample specify the same CDR3. V and J are TRBV29-1 and TRBJ2-7; perhaps TRBD1 as D (6 bases). Per germline, CDR1 SQVTM and CDR2 ANQGSEA. Trimming stripped 6 bases from V and 4 bases from J, with 13 bases between. This CDR3 spans 12 amino acids. CDR3 in amino acids: CSVDAGDYEQYF. The CDR3 DNA follows: TGCAGCGTCGACGCAGGGGATTACGAGCAGTACTTC.